The clone carrying this TCR beta chain came up many times. What it binds is not known. This record comes from a study of T cell repertoires in cytomegalovirus infection. Study at large: Indications of both CMV infection and matching HLA type were provided by public TCR beta signatures. Broader study findings: HLA-C-restricted, CMV-specific TCR beta clonotypes were dominant ex vivo.

TCRdb reanalysed the reads using MiXCR and keeps one entry per CDR3 protein. The sample contains 150,000 to 200,000 distinct CDR3 sequences, 28% of which appear only once. The source of this sequence is a human donor in good health (CMV status not recorded). Some clones in this sample may be carry-over from other donors' samples. What was sequenced was PBMCs.

The DNA of the CDR3 is TGTGCCAGCAGCCCTAGCGGGGGGGCCGGGAGGGGTGAGCAGTTCTTC. It specifies CASSPSGGAGRGEQFF. The V call is TRBV7-2, the J call TRBJ2-1, with 12 bases that match TRBD2. Trimming at V came to 5 bases and at J to 9 bases, leaving 11 bases not matched to a gene. Germline CDR1 and CDR2: SGHTA and FQGNSA. This CDR3 is 16 amino acids long. Full variable domain (remainder filled in from reference TRBV7-2 and TRBJ2-1): GAGVSQSPSNKVTEKGKDVELRCDPISGHTALYWYRQSLGQGLEFLIYFQGNSAPDKSGLPSDRFSAERTGGSVSTLTIQRTQQEDSAVYLCASSPSGGAGRGEQFFGPGTRLTVL.